This is a list of T cell receptor beta chains from one sample in a study of multiple sclerosis patients with progressive multifocal leukoencephalopathy. Some clones are missing from TCRdb's copy, which holds only in-frame ones; the method was immunoSEQ multiplex PCR. The data show 25,000 to 35,000 clones, more than 85% seen once. The source material was PBMCs. The receptors here all came from a man aged 25-45 years with multiple sclerosis. CDR3s include the opening cysteine and the closing phenylalanine or tryptophan. The D gene is left open where the match is weak. Part of the rows lack a size; the others show once, few, many or a class for expanded clones.

j_call d_call clone_size v_call cdr3_nt cdr3_aa
TRBJ2-2 . . TRBV7-8 TGTGCCAGCAGCTCCCCCGGGGCCTCCGGGGAGCTGTTTTTT CASSSPGASGELFF
TRBJ1-1 TRBD1 . TRBV7-9 TGTGCCAGCAGCCCCCCGGACAGGGAGCAGACTGAAGCTTTCTTT CASSPPDREQTEAFF
TRBJ2-1 TRBD1 . TRBV5-1 TGCGCCAGCAGCCCGGGACAGTGGGCGCAGGATGAGCAGTTCTTC CASSPGQWAQDEQFF
TRBJ1-1 . . TRBV5-1 TGCGCCAGCAGCTTACAACCGGGGGCTAGCACTGAAGCTTTCTTT CASSLQPGASTEAFF
TRBJ2-3 . . TRBV20-1 TGCAGGATGGGAGATACGCAGTATTTT CRMGDTQYF
TRBJ2-5 . . TRBV6-5 TGTGCCAGCAGTTATCGCCGGATCGGGAAGGGTGAGACCCAGTACTTC CASSYRRIGKGETQYF
TRBJ2-1 TRBD2 . TRBV5-8 TGTGCCAGCAGCTCTCCGGGACTAGCGCCAAATGAGCAGTTCTTC CASSSPGLAPNEQFF
TRBJ1-4 . . TRBV6-6 TGTGCCAGCAGGAAGGGAGGGGGATCTAATGAAAAACTGTTTTTT CASRKGGGSNEKLFF
TRBJ2-1 TRBD2 once TRBV7-8 TGTGCCAGCAGCAGAAAGCTGGCTAGCGGGTACAATGAGCAGTTCTTC CASSRKLASGYNEQFF
TRBJ2-1 TRBD2 . TRBV12-5 TGTGCTAGTGGCCTGGGGGGAGGGGCCTACAATGAGCAGTTCTTC CASGLGGGAYNEQFF
TRBJ1-1 TRBD1 . TRBV15 TGTGCCACCAGCAGAGTGCCGCAGGGGGGAGCTTTCTTT CATSRVPQGGAFF
TRBJ2-6 . . TRBV2 TGTGCCAGCAGTGAAGGGGGTGGGACTGGGGCCAACGTCCTGACTTTC CASSEGGGTGANVLTF
TRBJ1-2 . . TRBV29-1 TGCAGCGTTGCCATGGGGGGTGACGATGGCTACACCTTC CSVAMGGDDGYTF
TRBJ2-1 . once TRBV10-3 TGTGCCACCCTTGTGGGGGAAGTGGGGAGTGAGCAGTTCTTC CATLVGEVGSEQFF